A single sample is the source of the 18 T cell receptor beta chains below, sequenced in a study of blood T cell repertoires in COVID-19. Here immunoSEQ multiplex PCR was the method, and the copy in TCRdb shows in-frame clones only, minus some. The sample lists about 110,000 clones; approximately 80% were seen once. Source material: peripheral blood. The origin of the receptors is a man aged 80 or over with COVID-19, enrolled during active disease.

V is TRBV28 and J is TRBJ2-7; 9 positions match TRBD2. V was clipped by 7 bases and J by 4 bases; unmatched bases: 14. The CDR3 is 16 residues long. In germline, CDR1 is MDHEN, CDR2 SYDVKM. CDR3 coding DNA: TGTGCCAGCACGCGACTAGCGGCATCACCCCAGTACGAGCAGTACTTC. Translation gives CASTRLAASPQYEQYF. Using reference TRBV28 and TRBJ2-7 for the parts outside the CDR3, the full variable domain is DVKVTQSSRYLVKRTGEKVFLECVQDMDHENMFWYRQDPGLGLRLIYFSYDVKMKEKGDIPEGYSVSREKKERFSLILESASTNQTSMYLCASTRLAASPQYEQYFGPGTRLTVT.

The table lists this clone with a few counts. The DNA for the CDR3 is TGTGCCAGCAGCCTAGGACAGTTCAATCAGCCCCAGCATTTT. This encodes CASSLGQFNQPQHF. The chain employs TRBV7-2 and TRBJ1-5; possible D gene TRBD1, 6 bases. V gave up 5 bases and J gave up 3 bases, with 11 bases separating them. This CDR3 has 14 amino acids. The germline CDR1 and CDR2 sequences are SGHTA and FQGNSA.

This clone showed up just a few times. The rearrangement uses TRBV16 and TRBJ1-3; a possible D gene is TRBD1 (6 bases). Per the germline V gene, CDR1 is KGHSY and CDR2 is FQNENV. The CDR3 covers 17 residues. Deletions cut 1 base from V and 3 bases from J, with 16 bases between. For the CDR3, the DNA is TGTGCCAGCAGCCAATTTCCGATGGGGGCGGTTGGAAACACCATATATTTT. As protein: CASSQFPMGAVGNTIYF.

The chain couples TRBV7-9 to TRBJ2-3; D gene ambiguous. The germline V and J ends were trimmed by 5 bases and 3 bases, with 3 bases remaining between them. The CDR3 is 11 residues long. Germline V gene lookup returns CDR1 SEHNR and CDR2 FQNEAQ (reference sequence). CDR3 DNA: TGTGCCAGCAGCCGTACAGATACGCAGTATTTT. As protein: CASSRTDTQYF.

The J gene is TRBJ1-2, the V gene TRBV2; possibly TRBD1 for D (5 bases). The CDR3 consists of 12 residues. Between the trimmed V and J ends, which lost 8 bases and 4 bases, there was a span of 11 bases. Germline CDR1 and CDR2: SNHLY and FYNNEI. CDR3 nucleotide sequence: TGTGCCAGCGTAGGGGTTGGCTATGGCTACACCTTC. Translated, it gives CASVGVGYGYTF.

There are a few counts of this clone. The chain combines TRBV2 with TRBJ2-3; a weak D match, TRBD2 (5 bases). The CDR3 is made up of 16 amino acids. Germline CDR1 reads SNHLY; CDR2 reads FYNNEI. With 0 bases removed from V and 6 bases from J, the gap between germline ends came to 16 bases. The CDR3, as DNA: TGTGCCAGCAGTGAAGCGCGAGGGTCTCGACGGGATACGCAGTATTTT. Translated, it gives CASSEARGSRRDTQYF.

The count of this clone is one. The CDR3 reads CASSPMGGVSYEQYF. In DNA form, the CDR3 reads TGTGCCAGCAGCCCTATGGGCGGGGTCTCCTACGAGCAGTACTTC. The chain recombines TRBV28 with TRBJ2-7, with D perhaps matching TRBD2 (6 bases). The V end lost 6 bases, the J end lost 0 bases, and 15 bases lay between the germline ends. Germline V gene lookup returns CDR1 MDHEN and CDR2 SYDVKM. CDR3 length: 15 residues. Together with reference TRBV28 and TRBJ2-7, the CDR3 gives the full variable domain: DVKVTQSSRYLVKRTGEKVFLECVQDMDHENMFWYRQDPGLGLRLIYFSYDVKMKEKGDIPEGYSVSREKKERFSLILESASTNQTSMYLCASSPMGGVSYEQYFGPGTRLTVT.

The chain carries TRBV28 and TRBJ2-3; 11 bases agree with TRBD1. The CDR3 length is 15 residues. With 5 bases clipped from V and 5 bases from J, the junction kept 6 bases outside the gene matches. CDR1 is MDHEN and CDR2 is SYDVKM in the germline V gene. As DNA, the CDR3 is TGTGCCAGCAGTCTCTCGGGACAGGGGGTAGATACGCAGTATTTT. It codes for CASSLSGQGVDTQYF.

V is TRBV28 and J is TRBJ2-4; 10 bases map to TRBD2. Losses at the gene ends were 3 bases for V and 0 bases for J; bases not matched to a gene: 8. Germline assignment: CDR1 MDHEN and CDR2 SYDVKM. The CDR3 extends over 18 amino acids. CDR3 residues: CASSLGSGRGLAKNIQYF. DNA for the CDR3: TGTGCCAGCAGTTTGGGGAGCGGGAGGGGGCTAGCCAAAAACATTCAGTACTTC. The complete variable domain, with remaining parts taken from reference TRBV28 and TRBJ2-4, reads DVKVTQSSRYLVKRTGEKVFLECVQDMDHENMFWYRQDPGLGLRLIYFSYDVKMKEKGDIPEGYSVSREKKERFSLILESASTNQTSMYLCASSLGSGRGLAKNIQYFGAGTRLSVL.

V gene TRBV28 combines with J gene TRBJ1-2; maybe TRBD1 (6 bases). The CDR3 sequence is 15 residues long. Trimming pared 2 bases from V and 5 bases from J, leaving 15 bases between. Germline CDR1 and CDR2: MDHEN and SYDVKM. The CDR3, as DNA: TGTGCCAGCAGTTTAGGAGTAGGGGGATTTTATGGCTACACCTTC. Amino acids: CASSLGVGGFYGYTF.

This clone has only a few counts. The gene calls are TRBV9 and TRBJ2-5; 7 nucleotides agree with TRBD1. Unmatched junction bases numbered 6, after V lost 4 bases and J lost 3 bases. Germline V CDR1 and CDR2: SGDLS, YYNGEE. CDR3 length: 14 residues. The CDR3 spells CASSPSDREETQYF. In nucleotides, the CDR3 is TGTGCCAGCAGCCCCAGCGACAGGGAAGAGACCCAGTACTTC.

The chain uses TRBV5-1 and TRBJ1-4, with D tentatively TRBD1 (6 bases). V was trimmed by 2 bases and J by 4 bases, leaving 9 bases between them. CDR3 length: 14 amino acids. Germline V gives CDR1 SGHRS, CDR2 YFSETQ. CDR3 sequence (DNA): TGCGCCAGCAGCTTCCAGGGGCTTAATGAAAAACTGTTTTTT. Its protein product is CASSFQGLNEKLFF.

The CDR3 sequence is CASSPTGSYNEQFF. The CDR3 coding sequence is TGTGCCAGCAGCCCGACAGGCTCCTACAATGAGCAGTTCTTC. V is TRBV28 and J is TRBJ2-1; tentatively, D is TRBD1 (6 bases). V lost 6 bases and J 0 bases, leaving 9 bases between the germline ends. This CDR3 comprises 14 residues. CDR1 and CDR2 from the germline V gene are MDHEN and SYDVKM.

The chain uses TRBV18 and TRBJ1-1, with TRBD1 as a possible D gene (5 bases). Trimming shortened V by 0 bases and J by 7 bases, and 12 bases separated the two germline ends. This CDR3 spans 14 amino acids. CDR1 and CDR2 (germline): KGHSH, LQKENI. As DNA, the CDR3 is TGTGCCAGCTCACCACCGTCCAGGGAGGATGAAGCTTTCTTT. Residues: CASSPPSREDEAFF.

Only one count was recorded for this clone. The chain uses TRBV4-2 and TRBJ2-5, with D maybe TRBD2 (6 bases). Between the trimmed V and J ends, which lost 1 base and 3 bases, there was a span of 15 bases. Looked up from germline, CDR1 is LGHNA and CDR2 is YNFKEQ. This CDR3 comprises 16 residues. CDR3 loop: CASSQVSAEREETQYF. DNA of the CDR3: TGTGCCAGCAGCCAAGTCAGCGCGGAGCGGGAAGAGACCCAGTACTTC.

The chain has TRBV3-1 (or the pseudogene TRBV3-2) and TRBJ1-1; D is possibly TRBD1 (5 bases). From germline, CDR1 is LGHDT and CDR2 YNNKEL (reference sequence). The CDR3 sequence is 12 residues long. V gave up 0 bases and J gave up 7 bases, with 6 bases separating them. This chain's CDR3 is CASSQDQGEAFF. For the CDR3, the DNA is TGTGCCAGCAGCCAAGATCAGGGTGAAGCTTTCTTT.

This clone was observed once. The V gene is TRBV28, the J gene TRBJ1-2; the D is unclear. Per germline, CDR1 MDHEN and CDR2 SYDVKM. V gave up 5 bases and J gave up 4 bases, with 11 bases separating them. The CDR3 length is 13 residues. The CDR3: CASSRKQSYGYTF. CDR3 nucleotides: TGTGCCAGCAGTAGGAAACAGAGCTATGGCTACACCTTC.

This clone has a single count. CDR3 sequence (DNA): TGTGCCAGTAGTATTAATACTGGGGAGCTGTTTTTT. It yields the protein CASSINTGELFF. The rearrangement links TRBV19 to TRBJ2-2; D call uncertain. V dropped 3 bases and J dropped 8 bases, with 7 bases sitting between them. The CDR3 spans 12 residues. Germline V CDR1 and CDR2: LNHDA, SQIVND (reference sequence).